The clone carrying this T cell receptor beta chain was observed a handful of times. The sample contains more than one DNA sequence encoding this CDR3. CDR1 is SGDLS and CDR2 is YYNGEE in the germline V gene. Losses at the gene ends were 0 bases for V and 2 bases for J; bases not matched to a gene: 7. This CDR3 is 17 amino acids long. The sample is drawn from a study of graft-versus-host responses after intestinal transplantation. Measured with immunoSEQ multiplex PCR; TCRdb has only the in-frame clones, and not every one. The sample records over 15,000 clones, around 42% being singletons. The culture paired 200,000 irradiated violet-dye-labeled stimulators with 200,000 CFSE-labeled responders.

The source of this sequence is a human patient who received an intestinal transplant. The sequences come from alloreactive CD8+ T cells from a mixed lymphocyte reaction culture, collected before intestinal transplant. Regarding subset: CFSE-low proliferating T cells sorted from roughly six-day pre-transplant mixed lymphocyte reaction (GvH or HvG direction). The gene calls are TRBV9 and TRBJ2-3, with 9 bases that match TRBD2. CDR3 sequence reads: CASSVEELAGPTDTQYF. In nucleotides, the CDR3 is TGTGCCAGCAGCGTAGAAGAACTAGCGGGCCCCACAGATACGCAGTATTTT.